The T cell receptor beta chain under discussion was sequenced for a study of regulatory T cells in long-lasting Graves disease. CDR1 is MGHRA and CDR2 is YSYEKL in the germline V gene. The CDR3 runs to 13 residues. This clonotype has only a few counts. Its specificity is not known. At one boundary the junction diverges from the germline segment, which might be a read error. Study-wide results and caveats: What was studied was peripheral blood only, and not thyroid tissue.

The sample's time point: newly diagnosed GD, antithyroid drugs for less than 3 months. After RNA was extracted from PBMCs, the TCR library was made from it. To make TCR beta libraries, researchers used iRepertoire HTBI primers and Arm-PCR of CDR3 regions. MiXCR was run by TCRdb on the multiplex PCR reads, yielding one entry per CDR3 protein. This table has some 330,000 distinct CDR3 sequences, about 11% appearing once. These data also featured in a second study, about T cells in Graves' hyperthyroidism and ophthalmopathy. Per that paper: Ophthalmopathy was separated from stable hyperthyroidism by a 13 V-J model.

This material consisted of peripheral blood mononuclear cells (PBMCs), taken at new diagnosis, from a patient treated with antithyroid drugs. The sequence derives from a woman aged 18-29 years with Graves disease. This sequence joins TRBV4-1 and TRBJ2-7; the D is unclear. CDR3 sequence: CANSPDNAYEQYF. DNA of the CDR3: TGCGCCAACAGCCCAGACAATGCCTACGAGCAGTACTTC.